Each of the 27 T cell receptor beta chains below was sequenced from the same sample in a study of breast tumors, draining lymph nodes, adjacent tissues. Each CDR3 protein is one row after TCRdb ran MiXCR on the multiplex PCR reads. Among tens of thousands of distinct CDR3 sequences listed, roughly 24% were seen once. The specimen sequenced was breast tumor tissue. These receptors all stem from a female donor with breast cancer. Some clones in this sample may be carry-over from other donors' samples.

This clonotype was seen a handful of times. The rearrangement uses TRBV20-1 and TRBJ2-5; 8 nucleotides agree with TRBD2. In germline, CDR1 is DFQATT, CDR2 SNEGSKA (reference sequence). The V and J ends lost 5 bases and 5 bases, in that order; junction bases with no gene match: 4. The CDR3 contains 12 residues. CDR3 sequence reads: CSADGLAETQYF. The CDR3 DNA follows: TGCAGTGCTGATGGACTAGCTGAGACCCAGTACTTC.

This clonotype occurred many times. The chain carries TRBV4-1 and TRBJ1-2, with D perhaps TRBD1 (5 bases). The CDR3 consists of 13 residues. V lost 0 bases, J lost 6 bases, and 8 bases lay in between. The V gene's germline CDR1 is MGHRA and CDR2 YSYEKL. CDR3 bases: TGCGCCAGCAGCCAAGATGGAGGGGATGGCTACACCTTC. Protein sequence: CASSQDGGDGYTF.

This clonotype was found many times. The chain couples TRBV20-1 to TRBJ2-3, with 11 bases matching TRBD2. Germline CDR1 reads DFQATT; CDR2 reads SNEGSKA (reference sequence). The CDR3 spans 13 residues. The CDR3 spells CRGTSGPTDTQYF. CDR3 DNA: TGCAGGGGGACTAGCGGACCCACAGATACGCAGTATTTT.

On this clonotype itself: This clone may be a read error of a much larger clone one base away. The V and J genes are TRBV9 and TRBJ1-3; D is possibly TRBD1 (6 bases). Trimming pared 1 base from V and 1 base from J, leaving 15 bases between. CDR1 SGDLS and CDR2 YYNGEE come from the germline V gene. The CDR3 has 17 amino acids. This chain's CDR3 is CASSVNPRQASGNTIYF. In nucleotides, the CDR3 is TGTGCCAGCAGCGTAAACCCCAGACAGGCTTCTGGAAACACCATATATTTT.

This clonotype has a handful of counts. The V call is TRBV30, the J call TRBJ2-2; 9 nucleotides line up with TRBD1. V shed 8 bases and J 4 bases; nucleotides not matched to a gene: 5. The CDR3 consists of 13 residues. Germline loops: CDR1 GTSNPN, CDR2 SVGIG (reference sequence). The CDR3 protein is CARDRARTGELFF. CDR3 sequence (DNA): TGTGCCCGGGACAGGGCACGCACCGGGGAGCTGTTTTTT.

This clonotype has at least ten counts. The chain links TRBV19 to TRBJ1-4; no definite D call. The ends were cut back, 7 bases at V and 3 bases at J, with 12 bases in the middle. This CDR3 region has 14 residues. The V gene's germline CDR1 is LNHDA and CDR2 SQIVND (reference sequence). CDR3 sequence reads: CASTPPGSNEKLFF. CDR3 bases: TGTGCCAGTACCCCGCCCGGTTCTAATGAAAAACTGTTTTTT.

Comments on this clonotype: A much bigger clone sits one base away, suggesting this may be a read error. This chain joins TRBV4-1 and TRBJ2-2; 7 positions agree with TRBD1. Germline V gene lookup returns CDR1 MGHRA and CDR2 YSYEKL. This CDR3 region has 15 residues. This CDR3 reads CASSHVEGGTGELVF. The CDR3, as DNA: TGCGCCAGCAGCCATGTCGAAGGGGGCACCGGGGAGCTGGTTTTT.

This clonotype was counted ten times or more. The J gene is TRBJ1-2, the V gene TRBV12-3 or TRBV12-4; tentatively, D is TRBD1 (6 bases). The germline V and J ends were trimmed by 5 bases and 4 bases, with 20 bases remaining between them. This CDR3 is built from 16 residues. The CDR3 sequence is CASSHATGSLAYGYTF. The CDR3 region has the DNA TGTGCCAGCAGTCACGCTACAGGGAGTCTGGCCTATGGCTACACCTTC.

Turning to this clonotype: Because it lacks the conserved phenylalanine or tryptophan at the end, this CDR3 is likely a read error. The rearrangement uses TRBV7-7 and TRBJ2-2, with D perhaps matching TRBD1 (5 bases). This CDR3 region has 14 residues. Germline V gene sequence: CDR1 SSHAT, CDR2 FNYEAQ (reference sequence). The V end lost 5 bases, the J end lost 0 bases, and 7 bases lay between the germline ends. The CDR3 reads CASSPGPNTGELFC. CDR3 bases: TGTGCCAGCAGCCCAGGGCCGAACACCGGGGAGCTGTTTTGT.

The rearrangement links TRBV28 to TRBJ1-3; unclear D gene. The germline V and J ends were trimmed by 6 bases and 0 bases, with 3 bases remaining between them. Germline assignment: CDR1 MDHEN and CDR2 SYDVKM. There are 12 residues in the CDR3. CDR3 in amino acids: CASRGSGNTIYF. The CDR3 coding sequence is TGTGCCAGCAGAGGCTCTGGAAACACCATATATTTT.

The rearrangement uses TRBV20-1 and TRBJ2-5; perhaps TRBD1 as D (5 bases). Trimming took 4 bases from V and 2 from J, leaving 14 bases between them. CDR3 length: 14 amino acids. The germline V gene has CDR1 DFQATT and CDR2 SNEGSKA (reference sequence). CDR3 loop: CSANMLAGQETQYF. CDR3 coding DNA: TGCAGTGCTAACATGTTAGCAGGGCAAGAGACCCAGTACTTC.

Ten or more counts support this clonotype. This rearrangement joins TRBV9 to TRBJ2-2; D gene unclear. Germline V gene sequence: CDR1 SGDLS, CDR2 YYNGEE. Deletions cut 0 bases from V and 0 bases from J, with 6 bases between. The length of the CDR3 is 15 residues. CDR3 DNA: TGTGCCAGCAGCGTAGGGGCTACGAACACCGGGGAGCTGTTTTTT. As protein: CASSVGATNTGELFF.

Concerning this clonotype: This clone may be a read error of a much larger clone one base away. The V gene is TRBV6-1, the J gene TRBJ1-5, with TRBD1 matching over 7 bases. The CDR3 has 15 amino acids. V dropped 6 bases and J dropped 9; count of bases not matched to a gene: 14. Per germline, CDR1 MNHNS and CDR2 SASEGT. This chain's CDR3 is CASRITGEGSRPQHF. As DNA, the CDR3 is TGTGCCAGCAGGATTACAGGGGAGGGTAGTCGGCCCCAGCATTTT.

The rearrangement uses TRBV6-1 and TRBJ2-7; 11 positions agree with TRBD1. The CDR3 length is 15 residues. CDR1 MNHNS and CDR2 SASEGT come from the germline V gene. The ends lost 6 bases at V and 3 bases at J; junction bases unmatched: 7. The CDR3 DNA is TGTGCCAGCAGCTTGACCGGGACAGGGGGCTACGAGCAGTACTTC. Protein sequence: CASSLTGTGGYEQYF.

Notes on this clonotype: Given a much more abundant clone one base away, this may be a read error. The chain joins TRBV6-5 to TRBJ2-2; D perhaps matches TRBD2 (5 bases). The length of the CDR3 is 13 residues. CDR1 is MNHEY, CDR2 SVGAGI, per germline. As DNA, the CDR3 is TGTGCCAGCAGGTATCGACCTTCCGGGGAGCTGCTTTTT. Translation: CASRYRPSGELLF.

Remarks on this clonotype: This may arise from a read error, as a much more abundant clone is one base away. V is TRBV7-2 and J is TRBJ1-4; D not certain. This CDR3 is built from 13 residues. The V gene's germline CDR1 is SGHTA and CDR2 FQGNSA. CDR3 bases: TGTGCCAACAGCCGCAGGACGAGTGAAAAACTGTTTTTT. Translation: CANSRRTSEKLFF.

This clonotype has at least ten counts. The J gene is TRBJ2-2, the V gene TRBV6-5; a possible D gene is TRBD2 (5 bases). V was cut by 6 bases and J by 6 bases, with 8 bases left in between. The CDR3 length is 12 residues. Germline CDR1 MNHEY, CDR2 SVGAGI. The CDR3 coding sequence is TGTGCCAGCAGCCTACTAGCCGGGGAGCTGTTTTTT. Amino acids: CASSLLAGELFF.

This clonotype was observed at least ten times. The DNA for the CDR3 is TGCAGCGTTGAAAGATTGGGAGGTTACAATGAGCAGTTCTTC. Its protein is CSVERLGGYNEQFF. The J gene is TRBJ2-1, the V gene TRBV29-1; D is possibly TRBD2 (6 bases). This CDR3 has 14 amino acids. V gave up 2 bases and J gave up 4 bases, with 12 bases separating them. Germline loops: CDR1 SQVTM, CDR2 ANQGSEA.

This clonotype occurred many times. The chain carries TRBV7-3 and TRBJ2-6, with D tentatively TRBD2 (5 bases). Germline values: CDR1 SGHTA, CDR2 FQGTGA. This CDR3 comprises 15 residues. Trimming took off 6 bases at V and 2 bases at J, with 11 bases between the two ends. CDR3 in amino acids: CASRNPGTGANVLTF. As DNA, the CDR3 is TGTGCCAGCAGAAACCCCGGGACTGGGGCCAACGTCCTGACTTTC. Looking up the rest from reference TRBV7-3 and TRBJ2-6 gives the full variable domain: GAGVSQTPSNKVTEKGKYVELRCDPISGHTALYWYRQSLGQGPEFLIYFQGTGAADDSGLPNDRFFAVRPEGSVSTLKIQRTERGDSAVYLCASRNPGTGANVLTFGAGSRLTVL.

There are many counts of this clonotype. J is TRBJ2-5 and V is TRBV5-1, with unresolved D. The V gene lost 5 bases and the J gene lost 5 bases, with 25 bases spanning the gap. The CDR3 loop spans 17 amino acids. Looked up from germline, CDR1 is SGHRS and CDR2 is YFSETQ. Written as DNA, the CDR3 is TGCGCCAGCAGAAAGGGTTCTACATCCGGCTTGCAGGAGACCCAGTACTTC. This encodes CASRKGSTSGLQETQYF.

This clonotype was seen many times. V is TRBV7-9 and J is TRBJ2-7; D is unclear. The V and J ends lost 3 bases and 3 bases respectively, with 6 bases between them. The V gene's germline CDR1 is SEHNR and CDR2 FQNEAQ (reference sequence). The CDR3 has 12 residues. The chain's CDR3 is CASSFQYYEQYF. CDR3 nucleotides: TGTGCCAGCAGCTTCCAGTACTACGAGCAGTACTTC.

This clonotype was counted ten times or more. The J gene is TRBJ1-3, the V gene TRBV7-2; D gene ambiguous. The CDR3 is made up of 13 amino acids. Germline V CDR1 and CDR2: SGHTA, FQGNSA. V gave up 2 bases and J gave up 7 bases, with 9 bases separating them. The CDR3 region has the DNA TGTGCCAGCAGCTTAACATGGGAGAACACCATATATTTT. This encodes CASSLTWENTIYF.

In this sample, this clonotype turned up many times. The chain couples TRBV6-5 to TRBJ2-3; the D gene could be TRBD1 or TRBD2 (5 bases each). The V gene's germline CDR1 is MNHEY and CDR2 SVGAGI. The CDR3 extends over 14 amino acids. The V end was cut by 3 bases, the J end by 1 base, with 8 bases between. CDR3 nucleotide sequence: TGTGCCAGCAGTTATCGGGGCGGCACAGATACGCAGTATTTT. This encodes CASSYRGGTDTQYF.

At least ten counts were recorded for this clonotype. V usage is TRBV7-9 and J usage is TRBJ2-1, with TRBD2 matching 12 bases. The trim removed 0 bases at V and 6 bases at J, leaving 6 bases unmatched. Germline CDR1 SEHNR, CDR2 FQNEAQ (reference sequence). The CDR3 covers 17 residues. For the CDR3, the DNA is TGTGCCAGCAGCTTAGCGACTTTACTAGCGGGGGGCAATGAGCAGTTCTTC. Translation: CASSLATLLAGGNEQFF.

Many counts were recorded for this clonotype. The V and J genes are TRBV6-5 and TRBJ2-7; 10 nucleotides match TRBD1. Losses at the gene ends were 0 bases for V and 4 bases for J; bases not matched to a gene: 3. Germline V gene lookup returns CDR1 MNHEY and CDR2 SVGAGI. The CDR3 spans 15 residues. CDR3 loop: CASSYSGQGGYEQYF. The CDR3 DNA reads TGTGCCAGCAGTTACTCTGGACAGGGGGGTTACGAGCAGTACTTC.

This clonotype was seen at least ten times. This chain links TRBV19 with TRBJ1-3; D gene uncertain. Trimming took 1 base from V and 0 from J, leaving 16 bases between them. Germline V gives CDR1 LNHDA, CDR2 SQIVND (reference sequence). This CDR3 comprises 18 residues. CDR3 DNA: TGTGCCAGTAGTATAGGACGGATAGGACCGCGCTCTGGAAACACCATATATTTT. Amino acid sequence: CASSIGRIGPRSGNTIYF.

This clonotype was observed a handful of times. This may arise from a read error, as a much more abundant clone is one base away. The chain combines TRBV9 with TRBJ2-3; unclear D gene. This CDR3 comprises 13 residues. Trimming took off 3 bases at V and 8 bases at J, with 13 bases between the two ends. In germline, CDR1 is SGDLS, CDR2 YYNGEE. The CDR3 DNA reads TGTGCCAGCAGCGCACTCCTTCAAGGTACGCAGTATTTT. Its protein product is CASSALLQGTQYF.